This is a list of T cell receptor beta chains from one sample in a study of regulatory T cells in long-lasting Graves disease. From the multiplex PCR reads, TCRdb called clonotypes with MiXCR, one entry per CDR3 protein. The sample holds 240,000 or so distinct CDR3 sequences, 20% to 25% seen once. The sequences come from peripheral blood mononuclear cells (PBMCs), collected at new diagnosis, from a patient treated with antithyroid drugs. These receptor sequences come from a female donor with Graves disease. CDR3s include the opening cysteine and the closing phenylalanine or tryptophan. A D gene is named only where the DNA matches it firmly. Size is omitted from some rows. Given values are once, few, many or a class for expanded clones.

V gene: TRBV9; D gene: .; clone size: many; J gene: TRBJ1-2; CDR3 DNA: TGTGCCAGCAGCGTAGCTGGCAGGCTACATGGCTACACCTTC; CDR3 protein: CASSVAGRLHGYTF
V gene: TRBV7-2; D gene: .; clone size: .; J gene: TRBJ2-5; CDR3 DNA: TGCGCCAGCAGCCAAGAGGGACAACCACGGGAGACCCAGTACTTC; CDR3 protein: CASSQEGQPRETQYF
V gene: TRBV6-2/TRBV6-3; D gene: TRBD2; clone size: many; J gene: TRBJ2-3; CDR3 DNA: TGTGCCAGCAGTTTTAGAAGCGGGGGCACAGATACGCATTATTTT; CDR3 protein: CASSFRSGGTDTHYF
V gene: TRBV7-2; D gene: TRBD2; clone size: many; J gene: TRBJ2-5; CDR3 DNA: TGTGCCAGCAGCGCCGGGACTAGCGGATTCAGAGGGACCCAGTACTTC; CDR3 protein: CASSAGTSGFRGTQYF
V gene: TRBV20-1; D gene: TRBD1; clone size: .; J gene: TRBJ2-1; CDR3 DNA: TGCAGTGCCAACGGACAGGGGAGGGTTAGTGAGCAGTTCTTC; CDR3 protein: CSANGQGRVSEQFF
V gene: TRBV20-1; D gene: .; clone size: many; J gene: TRBJ2-1; CDR3 DNA: TGCAGTGCTAGAGACCTCGACAATGAGCAGTTCTTC; CDR3 protein: CSARDLDNEQFF
V gene: TRBV7-2; D gene: .; clone size: many; J gene: TRBJ1-2; CDR3 DNA: TGTGCCAGCAGCCCGAGTGAAGGGCTGCAGGGCTACACCTTC; CDR3 protein: CASSPSEGLQGYTF
V gene: TRBV4-1; D gene: TRBD1; clone size: many; J gene: TRBJ2-3; CDR3 DNA: TGCGCCAGCAGCGAACAGGGGGTGCTTAGCGATACGCAGTATTTT; CDR3 protein: CASSEQGVLSDTQYF
V gene: TRBV12-3/TRBV12-4; D gene: .; clone size: many; J gene: TRBJ1-4; CDR3 DNA: TGTGCCACCTCACAGGGAGCTAATGAAAAACTGTTTTTT; CDR3 protein: CATSQGANEKLFF
V gene: TRBV6-2/TRBV6-3; D gene: TRBD2; clone size: many; J gene: TRBJ2-4; CDR3 DNA: TGTGCCAGCAGCCCCCGGACTAGCGGGGGGGCAGCCAAAAACATTCAGTACTTC; CDR3 protein: CASSPRTSGGAAKNIQYF
V gene: TRBV7-9; D gene: TRBD1; clone size: many; J gene: TRBJ1-5; CDR3 DNA: TGTGCCAGCAGCCCAGGGGGCGCGTTCGAGCCCCAGCATTTT; CDR3 protein: CASSPGGAFEPQHF
V gene: TRBV6-1; D gene: TRBD1; clone size: many; J gene: TRBJ1-1; CDR3 DNA: TGTGCCAGCCAGGGACAGGTGAACACTGAAGCTTTCTTT; CDR3 protein: CASQGQVNTEAFF
V gene: TRBV20-1; D gene: .; clone size: many; J gene: TRBJ2-1; CDR3 DNA: TGCAGTGCTCTGGGGGTCGGGGCCTCCTACAATGAGCAGTTCTTC; CDR3 protein: CSALGVGASYNEQFF
V gene: TRBV7-9; D gene: .; clone size: many; J gene: TRBJ1-1; CDR3 DNA: TGTGCCAGCAGCTTAGGAAGGGGTAGAGCTTTCTTT; CDR3 protein: CASSLGRGRAFF
V gene: TRBV2; D gene: .; clone size: many; J gene: TRBJ1-5; CDR3 DNA: TGTGCCAGCAGTAGGAGCAATCAGCCCCAGCATTTT; CDR3 protein: CASSRSNQPQHF
V gene: TRBV2; D gene: TRBD2; clone size: many; J gene: TRBJ2-1; CDR3 DNA: TGTGCCAGCAGTTCCCTAGCGGGGGGGACCAATGAGCAGTTCTTC; CDR3 protein: CASSSLAGGTNEQFF
V gene: TRBV20-1; D gene: .; clone size: many; J gene: TRBJ1-1; CDR3 DNA: TGCAGTGCTAGGGAGGGATCGAACACTGAAGCTTTCTTT; CDR3 protein: CSAREGSNTEAFF
V gene: TRBV7-9; D gene: TRBD1; clone size: many; J gene: TRBJ1-1; CDR3 DNA: TGTGCCAGCAGTGCCGGACAGGTGAACACTGAAGCTTTCTTT; CDR3 protein: CASSAGQVNTEAFF
V gene: TRBV6-2/TRBV6-3; D gene: TRBD1; clone size: few; J gene: TRBJ2-6; CDR3 DNA: TGTGCCAGCAGCCCACGGGACAGGGTTTCTGGGGCCAACGTCCTGACTTTC; CDR3 protein: CASSPRDRVSGANVLTF
V gene: TRBV6-1; D gene: TRBD2; clone size: .; J gene: TRBJ2-5; CDR3 DNA: TGTGCCAGCAGCCTCAGACAGGGGACTAGCGGGAGGGCCCGGGGGACCCAGTACTTC; CDR3 protein: CASSLRQGTSGRARGTQYF
V gene: TRBV30; D gene: .; clone size: medium-sized; J gene: TRBJ2-7; CDR3 DNA: TGTGCCTGGAGTGTCGTGGGAGCAGGCTACGAGCAGTACTTC; CDR3 protein: CAWSVVGAGYEQYF
V gene: TRBV10-3; D gene: .; clone size: many; J gene: TRBJ2-2; CDR3 DNA: TGTGCCATCAGTGATCGAGACCGAAACACCGGGGAGCTGTTTTTT; CDR3 protein: CAISDRDRNTGELFF
V gene: TRBV29-1; D gene: TRBD2; clone size: .; J gene: TRBJ2-1; CDR3 DNA: TGCAGCGTTGTAAGCGGGAGGGCCGTCAATAAGCAGTTCTTC; CDR3 protein: CSVVSGRAVNKQFF
V gene: TRBV6-1; D gene: TRBD2; clone size: .; J gene: TRBJ2-7; CDR3 DNA: TGTGCCAGCAGTCTATTAGCGGGAGGGCCCAATGAGCAGTACTTC; CDR3 protein: CASSLLAGGPNEQYF
V gene: TRBV10-3; D gene: .; clone size: many; J gene: TRBJ1-2; CDR3 DNA: TGTGCCATCAGTCCCGACGTCAACTATGGCTACACCTTC; CDR3 protein: CAISPDVNYGYTF
V gene: TRBV4-3; D gene: .; clone size: few; J gene: TRBJ1-4; CDR3 DNA: TGCGCCAGCAGCCAAGATTATGTGGCAGCAACTAATGAAAAACTGTTTTTT; CDR3 protein: CASSQDYVAATNEKLFF
V gene: TRBV2; D gene: TRBD1; clone size: .; J gene: TRBJ1-6; CDR3 DNA: TGTGCCAGCAGAGAACAGGGGGCCCTAAATTCACCCCTCCACTTT; CDR3 protein: CASREQGALNSPLHF
V gene: TRBV6-1; D gene: .; clone size: few; J gene: TRBJ1-2; CDR3 DNA: TGTGCCAGCAGGGAGGCCATCAGGGGTGGCTATGGCTACACCTTC; CDR3 protein: CASREAIRGGYGYTF
V gene: TRBV7-8; D gene: TRBD1; clone size: .; J gene: TRBJ1-5; CDR3 DNA: TGTGCCAGCAGCTCCCGGGGGGGGACAGGCGATAGCAATCAGCCCCAGCATTTT; CDR3 protein: CASSSRGGTGDSNQPQHF
V gene: TRBV18; D gene: .; clone size: once; J gene: TRBJ2-5; CDR3 DNA: TGTGCCAGCTCACCAGGGACTGAGGGGGAGACCCAGTACTTC; CDR3 protein: CASSPGTEGETQYF
V gene: TRBV14; D gene: .; clone size: few; J gene: TRBJ1-1; CDR3 DNA: TGTGCCAGCAGCCAAGGCCGGGACACCTTGAACACTGAAGCTTTCTTT; CDR3 protein: CASSQGRDTLNTEAFF
V gene: TRBV30; D gene: .; clone size: many; J gene: TRBJ2-7; CDR3 DNA: TGTGCCTGGAGCCAAGCAGGCATCTCCTACGAGCAGTACTTC; CDR3 protein: CAWSQAGISYEQYF
V gene: TRBV12-3/TRBV12-4; D gene: TRBD1; clone size: many; J gene: TRBJ1-1; CDR3 DNA: TGTGCCAGCAGTGCGATACTAACAGGGGGCACTGAAGCTTTCTTT; CDR3 protein: CASSAILTGGTEAFF
V gene: TRBV19; D gene: TRBD1; clone size: .; J gene: TRBJ1-1; CDR3 DNA: TGTGCCAGTAGTTGGGGACAGGGGAACACTGAAGCTTTCTTT; CDR3 protein: CASSWGQGNTEAFF
V gene: TRBV19; D gene: .; clone size: .; J gene: TRBJ1-2; CDR3 DNA: TGTGCCAGTAGTATTGGCGGCTCCGCCTATGGCTACACCTTC; CDR3 protein: CASSIGGSAYGYTF
V gene: TRBV7-9; D gene: .; clone size: many; J gene: TRBJ2-7; CDR3 DNA: TGTGCCAGCAGCTTAGCTAGCAGTTACTACGAGCAGTACTTC; CDR3 protein: CASSLASSYYEQYF
V gene: TRBV5-1; D gene: .; clone size: many; J gene: TRBJ2-6; CDR3 DNA: TGCGCCAGCAGCGAACTATCTGGGGCCAACGTCCTGACTTTC; CDR3 protein: CASSELSGANVLTF
V gene: TRBV19; D gene: .; clone size: .; J gene: TRBJ1-5; CDR3 DNA: TGTGCCAGTAGTATAGACACCCAGGGCAATCAGCCCCAGCATTTT; CDR3 protein: CASSIDTQGNQPQHF
V gene: TRBV6-9; D gene: .; clone size: .; J gene: TRBJ2-1; CDR3 DNA: TGTGCCAGCAGTTACCAGGGGTCGCCGAAAATCTACAATGAGCAGTTCTTC; CDR3 protein: CASSYQGSPKIYNEQFF
V gene: TRBV7-3; D gene: TRBD1; clone size: .; J gene: TRBJ1-2; CDR3 DNA: TGTGCCAGCAGAGCCGGGACAGTTCACCCTAACTATGGCTACACCTTC; CDR3 protein: CASRAGTVHPNYGYTF
V gene: TRBV19; D gene: TRBD2; clone size: many; J gene: TRBJ2-3; CDR3 DNA: TGTGCCACCCGGGACCTAGCGGGAAGGCCAGATACGCAGTATTTT; CDR3 protein: CATRDLAGRPDTQYF
V gene: TRBV7-3; D gene: TRBD2; clone size: .; J gene: TRBJ2-3; CDR3 DNA: TGTGCCAGCAGCTCCCCTGGGAAGCGGGGGATTAAGGATACGCAGTATTTT; CDR3 protein: CASSSPGKRGIKDTQYF
V gene: TRBV27; D gene: TRBD2; clone size: many; J gene: TRBJ2-3; CDR3 DNA: TGTGCCAGCAGTTTGGGGCGGGGGGGCCGAACAGATACGCAGTATTTT; CDR3 protein: CASSLGRGGRTDTQYF
V gene: TRBV7-9; D gene: TRBD1; clone size: many; J gene: TRBJ2-1; CDR3 DNA: TGTGCCAGCAGCTCGTACTTCTCCGGGACAGGGGTCAATGAGCAGTTCTTC; CDR3 protein: CASSSYFSGTGVNEQFF
V gene: TRBV6-1; D gene: .; clone size: .; J gene: TRBJ2-3; CDR3 DNA: TGTGCCAGCTCAGTAGAGACAGGAGGTACAGATACGCAGTATTTT; CDR3 protein: CASSVETGGTDTQYF
V gene: TRBV7-9; D gene: .; clone size: many; J gene: TRBJ2-3; CDR3 DNA: TGTGCCAGCAGCGACCACAGGGTTAGCACAGATACGCAGTATTTT; CDR3 protein: CASSDHRVSTDTQYF
V gene: TRBV5-1; D gene: .; clone size: many; J gene: TRBJ1-5; CDR3 DNA: TGTGCCAGCAGCTTGTACTACGGCAATCAGCCCCAGCATTTT; CDR3 protein: CASSLYYGNQPQHF
V gene: TRBV7-2; D gene: .; clone size: many; J gene: TRBJ2-1; CDR3 DNA: TGTGCCAGCAGCCCAAGGACAAATGAGCAGTTCTTC; CDR3 protein: CASSPRTNEQFF
V gene: TRBV20-1; D gene: .; clone size: many; J gene: TRBJ2-1; CDR3 DNA: TGCAGTGCTATCCCCCGGGACCGGGGGCGGCTTGAGCAGTTCTTC; CDR3 protein: CSAIPRDRGRLEQFF
V gene: TRBV28; D gene: TRBD1; clone size: many; J gene: TRBJ2-5; CDR3 DNA: TGTGCCAGCAGGGGACAGGAAGAGACCCAGTACTTC; CDR3 protein: CASRGQEETQYF
V gene: TRBV6-1; D gene: .; clone size: .; J gene: TRBJ1-1; CDR3 DNA: TGTGCCAGCAGCCCCAACAGGGTTCGGGCGTGGACTGAAGCTTTCTTT; CDR3 protein: CASSPNRVRAWTEAFF
V gene: TRBV19; D gene: TRBD1; clone size: few; J gene: TRBJ1-2; CDR3 DNA: TGTGCCAGTAGTTCTGGGACAGTAGGAGGCTACACCTTC; CDR3 protein: CASSSGTVGGYTF
V gene: TRBV27; D gene: .; clone size: once; J gene: TRBJ2-5; CDR3 DNA: TGTGCCAGCAGTTTGGAGGGAGTAGCACAAGGGACCCAGTACTTC; CDR3 protein: CASSLEGVAQGTQYF